These 17 T cell receptor beta chains were all obtained from the same sample, sequenced in a study of blood T cell repertoires in COVID-19. TCRdb's table, derived via immunoSEQ multiplex PCR, lists solely in-frame clones and lacks some. The table records about 83,000 clones, more than 75% of them present only once. The material sequenced was peripheral blood. The receptors shown here come from a woman of 80 years or more with active or convalescent COVID-19.

This clone was counted between two and nine times. This chain joins TRBV30 and TRBJ2-1; TRBD1 might be the D (5 bases). The CDR3 has 12 amino acids. Trimming pared 5 bases from V and 4 bases from J, leaving 9 bases between. The germline CDR1 and CDR2 sequences are GTSNPN and SVGIG (reference sequence). This CDR3 reads CAWARGYNEQFF. As DNA, the CDR3 is TGTGCCTGGGCAAGGGGATACAATGAGCAGTTCTTC.

The chain uses TRBV6-1 and TRBJ2-7; D possibly corresponds to TRBD2 (5 bases). The CDR3 is 15 amino acids. The V end was cut by 1 base, the J end by 0 bases, with 10 bases between. Germline V gives CDR1 MNHNS, CDR2 SASEGT. CDR3 sequence (DNA): TGTGCCAGCAGTGAAGGGGGAGTGAGCTCCTACGAGCAGTACTTC. Its translation is CASSEGGVSSYEQYF.

The rearrangement joins TRBV3-1 (or the pseudogene TRBV3-2) to TRBJ1-4; D ambiguous. Germline lookup yields CDR1 LGHDT and CDR2 YNNKEL (reference sequence). The CDR3 spans 16 residues. The V end lost 4 bases, the J end lost 0 bases, and 12 bases lay between the germline ends. CDR3 region: CASSRRSGSTNEKLFF. The CDR3 bases are TGTGCCAGCAGCCGACGGTCGGGATCAACTAATGAAAAACTGTTTTTT.

The gene calls are TRBV28 and TRBJ2-2; D gene ambiguous. The CDR3 length is 11 residues. Germline V CDR1 and CDR2: MDHEN, SYDVKM. V dropped 8 bases and J dropped 8 bases, with 9 bases sitting between them. The DNA for the CDR3 is TGTGCCAGCCTAGGCGTTGGGGAGCTGTTTTTT. Its translation is CASLGVGELFF.

This rearrangement joins TRBV6-2 or TRBV6-3 to TRBJ1-2, with 8 bases identical to TRBD1. The V segment lost 6 bases and the J segment 4 bases; nucleotides outside the gene matches: 10. Germline lookup yields CDR1 MNHEY and CDR2 SVGEGT. This CDR3 is 15 amino acids long. CDR3: CASSPRDRPLYGYTF. In nucleotides, the CDR3 is TGTGCCAGCAGCCCGCGGGACAGGCCCCTCTATGGCTACACCTTC.

The chain combines TRBV21-1 with TRBJ2-7; whether TRBD1, the table's D call, matches the DNA was not checked. TRBV21-1 is classified as a pseudogene. This CDR3 spans 17 amino acids. The CDR3 protein is CASSKAARAGDSYEQYF. The CDR3 nucleotides are TGTGCCAGCAGCAAAGCGGCAAGGGCAGGGGATTCCTACGAGCAGTACTTC.

The CDR3, as DNA: TGCAGCGTAGGAGGCTTGGGGACTGGGTCTAATGAAAAACTGTTTTTT. This translates into CSVGGLGTGSNEKLFF. The chain has TRBV29-1 and TRBJ1-4; D is possibly TRBD1 (5 bases). Per germline, CDR1 SQVTM and CDR2 ANQGSEA. This CDR3 has 16 residues. V was trimmed by 6 bases and J by 3 bases, leaving 20 bases between them.

The V call is TRBV6-5, the J call TRBJ1-5; the D gene is possibly TRBD1 (6 bases). The CDR3 length is 15 residues. With 2 bases removed from V and 5 bases from J, the gap between germline ends came to 13 bases. Per germline, CDR1 MNHEY and CDR2 SVGAGI. CDR3 nucleotides: TGTGCCAGCAGTTACGCTAGGGGGGGCGATCAGCCCCAGCATTTT. Amino acids: CASSYARGGDQPQHF.

This sequence joins TRBV6-5 and TRBJ2-3; no clear D gene. The CDR3 is 15 amino acids. Per germline, CDR1 MNHEY and CDR2 SVGAGI. Trimming cost V 2 bases and J 1 base, with 10 bases left between them. The CDR3 region has the DNA TGTGCCAGCAGTTACGGTAGTTACCGCACAGATACGCAGTATTTT. Translation gives CASSYGSYRTDTQYF.

The chain is built from TRBV6-2 or TRBV6-3 and TRBJ1-2; D is possibly TRBD1 (5 bases). Trimming left V 5 bases short and J 6 bases short, with 7 bases between. This CDR3 spans 11 amino acids. Germline V CDR1 and CDR2: MNHEY, SVGEGT. The CDR3 sequence: CASSIRDGYTF. DNA for the CDR3: TGTGCCAGCAGTATCAGGGATGGCTACACCTTC.

The chain carries TRBV6-5 and TRBJ2-2; the D gene is possibly TRBD2 (7 bases). Looked up from germline, CDR1 is MNHEY and CDR2 is SVGAGI. Trimming shortened V by 2 bases and J by 5 bases, and 12 bases separated the two germline ends. This CDR3 is built from 15 residues. CDR3 region: CASSYIGGRTGELFF. The CDR3 bases are TGTGCCAGCAGTTACATCGGGGGGCGAACCGGGGAGCTGTTTTTT.

The V call is TRBV28, the J call TRBJ2-7; 8 positions match TRBD1. The CDR3 totals 14 residues. The ends lost 6 bases at V and 1 base at J; junction bases unmatched: 5. The germline V gene encodes CDR1 MDHEN and CDR2 SYDVKM. DNA of the CDR3: TGTGCCAGCAGGGACAGGGTTCGGTCCTACGAGCAGTACTTC. Translating it yields CASRDRVRSYEQYF. Combining the CDR3 with reference TRBV28 and TRBJ2-7 gives the whole variable domain DVKVTQSSRYLVKRTGEKVFLECVQDMDHENMFWYRQDPGLGLRLIYFSYDVKMKEKGDIPEGYSVSREKKERFSLILESASTNQTSMYLCASRDRVRSYEQYFGPGTRLTVT.

The rearrangement joins TRBV2 to TRBJ1-2; 11 nucleotides match TRBD1. Looked up from germline, CDR1 is SNHLY and CDR2 is FYNNEI. The CDR3 extends over 14 amino acids. V dropped 9 bases and J dropped 3; count of bases not matched to a gene: 6. The chain's CDR3 is CARTGTGGHYGYTF. DNA for the CDR3: TGTGCCAGGACGGGGACAGGGGGTCACTATGGCTACACCTTC.

The chain links TRBV6-2 or TRBV6-3 to TRBJ2-1; 7 nucleotides line up with TRBD1. The CDR3 has 19 residues. Germline loops: CDR1 MNHEY, CDR2 SVGEGT. V shed 0 bases, J shed 0 bases, and the junction held 11 bases outside the gene matches. The CDR3 DNA follows: TGTGCCAGCAGTTACTCATCCCCTCGGACAGGAAGCTCCTACAATGAGCAGTTCTTC. It codes for CASSYSSPRTGSSYNEQFF.

The rearrangement uses TRBV7-9 and TRBJ2-2; TRBD1 might be the D (6 bases). Germline CDR1 reads SEHNR; CDR2 reads FQNEAQ (reference sequence). Trimming left V 2 bases short and J 4 bases short, with 14 bases between. This CDR3 has 16 residues. The CDR3 region has the DNA TGTGCCAGCAGCTTAACAGGGTATCAGAGCACCGGGGAGCTGTTTTTT. Protein product: CASSLTGYQSTGELFF.

The chain employs TRBV28 and TRBJ2-1; D is possibly TRBD2 (5 bases). Trimming left V 6 bases short and J 8 bases short, with 11 bases between. The CDR3 totals 12 residues. Germline CDR1 MDHEN, CDR2 SYDVKM. This CDR3 is CASSPVAYEQFF. The CDR3 DNA sequence: TGTGCCAGCAGCCCTGTAGCGTATGAGCAGTTCTTC.

This clone showed up just a few times. The chain combines TRBV29-1 with TRBJ2-7; 10 bases match TRBD1. V was clipped by 7 bases and J by 4 bases; unmatched bases: 4. Germline V CDR1 and CDR2: SQVTM, ANQGSEA. The CDR3 contains 12 residues. The CDR3 nucleotides are TGCAGCGCCCAGGGACAGGGGTACGAGCAGTACTTC. This gives the protein CSAQGQGYEQYF.